One TCR beta chain is described in this entry. The antigen is undetermined. This entry belongs to a study of OX40 agonist ivuxolimab in advanced cancers. Overall study context: The diagnoses of dose-escalation patients were hepatocellular carcinoma, melanoma, renal cell or head and neck cancer.

The J segment lost 1 base and the V segment lost 2 bases, leaving 14 bases of the junction unmatched. This CDR3 is 21 amino acids long. The germline CDR1 and CDR2 sequences are SGHRS and YFSETQ. Profiled with immunoSEQ multiplex PCR; TCRdb holds only in-frame clones, not every one. Among about 69,000 clones listed, around four fifths were seen once. The study's findings and limits: At doses 0.1 to 3.0 mg/kg, CD4+ and CD8+ clones expanded.

The TCR originated in an adult with an advanced solid tumor such as melanoma, head and neck, liver or kidney cancer. The material sequenced was CD4+ or CD8+ T cells sorted from blood, taken in a trial of the OX40 agonist ivuxolimab. The chain has TRBV5-1 and TRBJ2-3, with TRBD2 matching over 15 bases. The CDR3 reads CASSFGTSGRRRQRGTDTQYF. CDR3 sequence (DNA): TGCGCCAGCAGCTTTGGGACTAGCGGGAGGAGGCGACAGAGGGGCACAGATACGCAGTATTTT.